Here is one TCR beta chain with its context. This clonotype was counted ten times or more. No cognate antigen has been identified for it. Base qualities are missing; no much larger clone stands one base away. Library preparation was by UMI-ligation and nested PCR. The ligated cDNA was amplified by four rounds of PCR, in which nested alpha and beta constant region primers were used together with the SP2 primer. For the blood and skin samples, TCR RNA was reverse transcribed with SuperScript IV using primers for the alpha and beta constant regions. T4 RNA ligase 1 was used to ligate an oligonucleotide containing the Illumina SP2 primer and a UMI to the 3' end of the cDNA. The 12-nucleotide UMI was composed of two random hexamers separated by an eight-base spacer, which was included to prevent hairpin formation. From the second PCR onward, the TCR alpha and beta chain libraries were handled separately, and dual indexing was used for multiplexing. After pooling, the indexed libraries were analyzed by capillary electrophoresis and sequenced on either an Illumina MiSeq or NextSeq. Libraries were spiked with PhiX DNA at about 5-8% so that base diversity was increased and cluster recognition was improved. In the authors' own workflow: Demultiplexor extracted UMIs from read 2, combined them with read 1 TCR sequence, and split reads by sample indices. Decombinator identified V and J genes and V-J junctions, assigning each TCR a five-part identifier including V and J deletions. Collapsinator used UMIs to correct sequencing errors and PCR amplification heterogeneity, yielding UMI-based abundance per TCR. Identifiers were converted to nucleotide sequence by CDR3Translator and translated to amino acids, and CDR3 regions were extracted on the basis of terminal motifs. Error-corrected alpha and beta TCR counts from blood and skin were compared after normalization to input RNA amount. TCRdb reworked the public reads: Q25 trimming with fastp, MiXCR clone assembly, productive beta chains retained. Identical CDR3 protein sequences are pooled into one entry, listed with their most common genes and DNA. What appears here as the V and J calls and clone size reflects TCRdb's work, not the paper's. The sample table holds around 35,000 distinct CDR3 sequences, of which 8% to 13% were seen once. The ten largest clones capture around 3.9% of the sample.

The record originates from a study of naive and memory T cell subsets listed by TCRdb under 2017. Regarding the complete study: According to the figure summarizing the samples, there were around 10 blood donors, 7 tuberculin skin test biopsies and 3 saline control biopsies. Skin biopsies were taken from tuberculin skin test sites or from saline-injected control sites and were processed for RNA extraction as described before. Usually PCR2 was run as a SYBR Green qPCR and stopped at a set threshold, although low-input samples could use end-point PCR (roughly 6 cycles) instead.

The treatment or condition label of this sample denotes: skin biopsy from PPD injection site in Mantoux-positive individual. Using 3' ligation of a UMI-containing oligonucleotide to TCR cDNA, the study laid out a robust and sensitive protocol to amplify, sequence and analyze TCRs. Tuberculin skin test biopsies came from sites injected with PPD in individuals with a positive Mantoux test. Total RNA, without cell sorting, was DNase treated with RQ1 DNase before reverse transcription, targeting about 1 to 1000 ng input. Libraries were prepared from skin biopsies and whole blood to test how robust the pipeline was in samples where T cells are a minority population. The paper's findings and limits, for the study overall: The paper did not give details of skin biopsy collection and RNA processing, instead referencing earlier studies for those details. The larger number of TCRs at tuberculin skin test sites was interpreted as T cell infiltration of a delayed type IV hypersensitivity reaction. TCR sequences were reportedly obtained from both types of skin biopsy, with many more TCRs found at tuberculin skin test sites. The potential sensitivity of the RNA-based method to TCR transcript changes with T cell activation and differentiation was acknowledged.

V is cut by 5 bases and J by 5 bases, and the space between the germline ends is 18 bases. For CDR1 and CDR2, the germline V gene (reference sequence) lists DFQATT and SNEGSKA. The CDR3 spans 14 residues, from the cysteine through the phenylalanine. CDR3 DNA only is kept here, 42 bases in frame from base 1. Specimen: skin, collected from a tuberculin skin test site. The rearrangement combines TRBV20-1 with TRBJ2-5, with TRBD1 tentatively as D gene (6 bases match). The sequence derives from an adult in good health. The DNA sequence reads TGCAGTGCTGCCCCACAACAGGGATGGGAGACCCAGTACTTC. Its amino acids are CSAAPQQGWETQYF.